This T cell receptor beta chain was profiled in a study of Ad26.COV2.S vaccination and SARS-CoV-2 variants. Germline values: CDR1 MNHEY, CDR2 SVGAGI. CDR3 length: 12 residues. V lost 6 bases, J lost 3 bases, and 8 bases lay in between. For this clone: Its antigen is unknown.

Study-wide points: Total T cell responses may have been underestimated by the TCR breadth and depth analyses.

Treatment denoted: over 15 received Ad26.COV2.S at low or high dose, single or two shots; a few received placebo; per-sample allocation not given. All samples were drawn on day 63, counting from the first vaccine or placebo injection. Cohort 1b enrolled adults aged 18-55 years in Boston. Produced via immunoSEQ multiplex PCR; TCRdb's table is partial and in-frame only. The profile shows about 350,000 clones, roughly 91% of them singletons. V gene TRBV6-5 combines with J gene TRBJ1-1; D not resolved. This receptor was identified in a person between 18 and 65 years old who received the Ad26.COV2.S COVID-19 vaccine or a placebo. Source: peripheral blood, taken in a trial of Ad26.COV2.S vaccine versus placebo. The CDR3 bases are TGTGCCAGCAGCAAGAGGGACACTGAAGCTTTCTTT. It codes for CASSKRDTEAFF.